What follows are 19 T cell receptor beta chains derived from one specimen sequenced in a study of cytomegalovirus exposure and HLA in healthy donors. Researchers ran the PCR with 60 Vbeta and 13 Jbeta primers. The method was immunoSEQ multiplex PCR; TCRdb's version includes in-frame clones alone and lacks a portion of them. Its clone listing holds 60,000 to 80,000 clones. Specimen: PBMCs. Source of these receptors: a boy aged 5-17 years in good health and CMV-seronegative.

The chain joins TRBV7-2 to TRBJ1-3; 12 positions match TRBD1. This CDR3 spans 21 amino acids. Losses at the gene ends were 0 bases for V and 2 bases for J; bases not matched to a gene: 14. Germline CDR1 SGHTA, CDR2 FQGNSA. In nucleotides, the CDR3 is TGTGCCAGCAGCTTAGCGAGGAGACCCCGGGACAGGGGGCTTCCTGGAAACACCATATATTTT. Translating gives CASSLARRPRDRGLPGNTIYF.

The V and J genes are TRBV4-1 and TRBJ1-1; 7 bases map to TRBD1. Germline CDR1 MGHRA, CDR2 YSYEKL. J gave up 11 bases and V 0 bases, and 3 bases lay outside the gene matches. The CDR3 covers 12 residues. The CDR3 sequence: CASSQDKGAAFF. The CDR3 nucleotides read TGCGCCAGCAGCCAAGATAAGGGGGCGGCTTTCTTT.

This chain joins TRBV20-1 and TRBJ2-7; weak D call: TRBD1 (6 bases). Trimming took off 6 bases at V and 6 bases at J, with 12 bases between the two ends. CDR3 length: 11 amino acids. Germline CDR1 DFQATT, CDR2 SNEGSKA (reference sequence). The CDR3 is CSAGQGIEQYF. The CDR3 DNA reads TGCAGTGCGGGGCAGGGGATCGAGCAGTACTTC.

The V call is TRBV25-1, the J call TRBJ2-1, with TRBD1 matching over 7 bases. CDR1 is MGHDK, CDR2 SYGVNS, per germline. Trimming removed 10 bases from V and 8 bases from J; junction bases left unmatched: 8. This CDR3 contains 12 residues. CDR3 DNA sequence: TGTGCCACCATCGACAGGGAGTATGAGCAGTTCTTC. This sequence encodes CATIDREYEQFF.

V gene TRBV4-1 combines with J gene TRBJ1-2; 9 positions match TRBD1. Germline V gives CDR1 MGHRA, CDR2 YSYEKL. The CDR3 loop spans 14 amino acids. The J segment lost 5 bases and the V segment lost 7 bases, leaving 8 bases of the junction unmatched. CDR3 sequence (DNA): TGCGCCAGCAAGGGGACAGGGTACGGGTATGGCTACACCTTC. Protein sequence: CASKGTGYGYGYTF.

The chain combines TRBV4-1 with TRBJ2-1, with no clear D. Germline-derived CDR1 and CDR2 are MGHRA and YSYEKL. The CDR3 contains 11 residues. With 1 base removed from V and 9 bases from J, the gap between germline ends came to 4 bases. CDR3 loop: CASSQAGEQFF. The DNA for the CDR3 is TGCGCCAGCAGCCAAGCAGGTGAGCAGTTCTTC.

The V gene is TRBV5-1, the J gene TRBJ1-1; no clear D gene. The germline gives CDR1 SGHRS, CDR2 YFSETQ. The V end was cut by 1 base, the J end by 0 bases, with 4 bases between. The CDR3 contains 13 residues. This chain's CDR3 is CASSLYVNTEAFF. For the CDR3, the DNA is TGCGCCAGCAGCTTGTATGTGAACACTGAAGCTTTCTTT.

Concerning this clone itself: An end of the junction does not agree with germline; a read error may underlie this. This sequence joins TRBV5-5 and TRBJ2-3; the D gene is possibly TRBD2 (5 bases). CDR3 length equals 16 residues. CDR1 and CDR2 (germline): SGHKS, YYEKEE (reference sequence). CDR3 coding DNA: TGTGCCAGCAGTTTGGGCAGCGGTATTGTTTTGGATACGCAGTATTTT. Protein product: CASSLGSGIVLDTQYF.

The chain links TRBV5-4 to TRBJ1-2; weak D call: TRBD1 (5 bases). V was trimmed by 4 bases and J by 0 bases, leaving 16 bases between them. The CDR3 is 16 residues long. Germline V gene lookup returns CDR1 SGHNT and CDR2 YYREEE (reference sequence). CDR3 sequence: CASSRDGGTANYGYTF. The CDR3 bases are TGTGCCAGCAGCCGGGACGGAGGGACTGCTAACTATGGCTACACCTTC.

The chain couples TRBV4-2 to TRBJ1-1; 7 bases are a match to TRBD1. This CDR3 has 15 amino acids. Trimming cost V 5 bases and J 1 base; bases outside gene matches: 7. Germline values: CDR1 LGHNA, CDR2 YNFKEQ. Here the CDR3 reads CASSSGGQRNTEAFF. DNA of the CDR3: TGTGCCAGCAGCTCCGGGGGACAGCGGAACACTGAAGCTTTCTTT.

The V and J genes are TRBV5-6 and TRBJ1-2, with D possibly being TRBD1 (5 bases). Trimming removed 1 base from V and 8 bases from J, with 6 bases in between. The CDR3 sequence is 11 residues long. Germline-derived CDR1 and CDR2 are SGHDT and YYEEEE. The CDR3 sequence is CASSLWGGYTF. The CDR3 DNA is TGTGCCAGCAGCTTGTGGGGCGGCTACACCTTC.

The chain uses TRBV5-1 and TRBJ1-3; possible D gene TRBD1, 5 bases. V was cut by 4 bases and J by 0 bases, with 14 bases left in between. The CDR3 runs 16 residues. Germline CDR1 SGHRS, CDR2 YFSETQ. The CDR3 loop is CASSRDSILSGNTIYF. CDR3 coding DNA: TGCGCCAGCAGCCGGGACTCCATTCTCTCTGGAAACACCATATATTTT.

V gene TRBV20-1 combines with J gene TRBJ1-1, with D uncertain. From germline, CDR1 is DFQATT and CDR2 SNEGSKA (reference sequence). CDR3 size: 11 residues. Trimming removed 6 bases from V and 0 bases from J, with 5 bases in between. CDR3 coding DNA: TGCAGTGCCCAAATGAACACTGAAGCTTTCTTT. Encoded protein: CSAQMNTEAFF.

The rearrangement links TRBV15 to TRBJ2-2; D possibly corresponds to TRBD1 (7 bases). The V end lost 3 bases, the J end lost 2 bases, and 13 bases lay between the germline ends. The CDR3 is 16 amino acids. The germline gives CDR1 LNHNV, CDR2 YYDKDF (reference sequence). The CDR3: CATSSGQGGNTGELFF. In DNA form, the CDR3 reads TGTGCCACCAGCAGCGGGCAGGGGGGAAACACCGGGGAGCTGTTTTTT.

The V and J genes are TRBV15 and TRBJ2-2; 8 positions match TRBD1. CDR3 length: 16 amino acids. The ends lost 2 bases at V and 4 bases at J; junction bases unmatched: 6. CDR1 is LNHNV, CDR2 YYDKDF, per germline (reference sequence). The CDR3 loop is CATSRTNTGGTGELFF. CDR3 sequence (DNA): TGTGCCACCAGCAGAACGAACACAGGGGGCACCGGGGAGCTGTTTTTT.

The chain links TRBV6-1 to TRBJ1-1, with D possibly TRBD1 on 5 matching bases. The V end was cut by 6 bases, the J end by 10 bases, with 12 bases between. This CDR3 has 11 residues. CDR1 is MNHNS, CDR2 SASEGT, per germline. CDR3 in DNA: TGTGCCAGCAGAAATGCCGGGGGAGCTTTCTTT. It translates to CASRNAGGAFF.

The chain employs TRBV9 and TRBJ1-4; no clear D. V lost 3 bases and J 5 bases, leaving 14 bases between the germline ends. This CDR3 contains 15 residues. Germline lookup yields CDR1 SGDLS and CDR2 YYNGEE. CDR3 sequence (DNA): TGTGCCAGCAGCGCTTTTACTAAACCGAATGAAAAACTGTTTTTT. Translated, it gives CASSAFTKPNEKLFF.

The chain combines TRBV11-2 with TRBJ2-5; TRBD2 aligns across 15 bases. The CDR3 is 16 amino acids. The trim removed 5 bases at V and 2 bases at J, leaving 3 bases unmatched. The germline V gene has CDR1 SGHAT and CDR2 FQNNGV. In DNA form, the CDR3 reads TGTGCCAGCAGCCCCGGGACTAGCGGGGGGCAAGAGACCCAGTACTTC. This encodes CASSPGTSGGQETQYF.

The chain joins TRBV9 to TRBJ1-1, with TRBD1 identical over 7 bases. The CDR3 loop spans 16 amino acids. Germline V gene lookup returns CDR1 SGDLS and CDR2 YYNGEE. Germline trimming cut 1 base from V and 6 bases from J; bases unmatched to any gene: 12. The CDR3 spells CASSVIPVQGTAEAFF. CDR3 DNA: TGTGCCAGCAGCGTAATTCCCGTACAGGGGACCGCTGAAGCTTTCTTT. The entire variable domain, with the rest obtained from reference TRBV9 and TRBJ1-1, is as follows: DSGVTQTPKHLITATGQRVTLRCSPRSGDLSVYWYQQSLDQGLQFLIQYYNGEERAKGNILERFSAQQFPDLHSELNLSSLELGDSALYFCASSVIPVQGTAEAFFGQGTRLTVV.